This T cell receptor beta chain was sequenced in a study of beta chain features in type 1 diabetes. This clone has a handful of counts. Its target is unknown. General study points: Shorter TCRB CDR3s, moderately but significantly so, were found in Type 1 diabetes patients in all four CD4+ subsets.

Every bit of the isolated RNA underwent reverse transcription, so sequencing read expressed TCRB transcripts. Assay used: immunoSEQ multiplex PCR; TCRdb lists only in-frame clones, some missing. This table has about 660,000 clones, around 15% appearing once. Between the trimmed V and J ends, which lost 4 bases and 9 bases, there was a span of 15 bases. The CDR3 extends over 13 amino acids. Germline lookup yields CDR1 MNHEY and CDR2 SMNVEV (reference sequence). The clonotype comes from a man aged 18 to 30 with type 1 diabetes. The chain carries TRBV27 and TRBJ1-1, with D possibly matching TRBD1 (6 bases). The sequenced material came from naive CD4+ T cells from blood. The DNA of the CDR3 is TGTGCCAGCAGTTCAAACAGGGAAAGGAAAGCTTTCTTT. It specifies CASSSNRERKAFF.